This T cell receptor (beta chain) was sequenced during a study of radiation and T cells in renal cell carcinoma. Points from the study as a whole: From baseline, blood top tumor clonotypes peaked at 2 weeks post-radiation. Without pretreatment biopsies, baseline tumor clonotype presence was undetermined.

A remark on this clone: Its antigen is undetermined.

Time point described: baseline pretreatment blood. Treatment meaning: 15 Gy SBRT to primary tumor, nephrectomy 4 weeks later. Serial blood draws occurred at baseline and 2 and 4 weeks post-SBRT. Clear cell pathology was present in this patient's renal cell carcinoma. Clones were read by immunoSEQ multiplex PCR, and TCRdb kept only the in-frame ones, dropping some. The profile shows about 91,000 clones, about four fifths of them singletons. The CDR3 contains 11 residues. V was trimmed by 6 bases and J by 10 bases, leaving 13 bases between them. Per the germline V gene, CDR1 is DFQATT and CDR2 is SNEGSKA (reference sequence).

The chain recombines TRBV20-1 with TRBJ2-1; unclear D gene. The sequence was obtained from a man aged 55-75 years with renal cell carcinoma. Sequencing used blood, obtained from a patient whose treatment included radiotherapy and nephrectomy. Written as DNA, the CDR3 is TGCAGTGCCCAGTACTTCAGAGAGCAGTTCTTC. Translating it yields CSAQYFREQFF.